A selection of T cell receptor beta chains follows, all from one sample in a study of monozygotic twins with cystic fibrosis. Using immunoSEQ multiplex PCR, the repertoire was profiled, and TCRdb retains in-frame clones only, with some absent. The data contain nearly 25,000 clones, around 93% of them seen just once; the ten biggest clones take up 0.29%. Sample: blood. The origin of the receptors is a girl aged 2 to 9 with cystic fibrosis. The conserved cysteine and the conserved F or W are not part of the CDR3 here. A D gene is named only where the DNA matches it firmly.

D	V	J	CDR3
TRBD2	TRBV7-8	TRBJ2-5	ASSLGLAGVQETQY
TRBD1	TRBV28	TRBJ1-2	ASSSKQTGLFRYGYT
-	TRBV11-2	TRBJ1-3	ASSQRDIGNTIY
TRBD1	TRBV29-1	TRBJ2-5	SVGGQGPYPYQETQY
TRBD1	TRBV10-3	TRBJ1-2	AITIGTEYGYT
TRBD1	TRBV2	TRBJ1-1	ASRGTGGLNTEAF
-	TRBV4-3	TRBJ1-2	ASSQDLKGPSNLNGYT
TRBD1	TRBV27	TRBJ2-7	ASSLSQGMAYEQY
-	TRBV5-1	TRBJ2-5	ASSLDLRAETQY
-	TRBV5-1	TRBJ1-1	ASGLGTGMDTEAF
-	TRBV9	TRBJ1-6	ASSVVGSPLH
-	TRBV5-5	TRBJ1-2	ASSFGGAGVYGYT
TRBD1	TRBV2	TRBJ1-1	ASRRTPGQEGTEAF
TRBD1	TRBV7-9	TRBJ1-6	ASSLPGTGGSNSPLH
TRBD1	TRBV6-5	TRBJ1-2	ASSYAGQGANYGYT
-	TRBV7-9	TRBJ2-7	ASSPVRTYEQY
TRBD1	TRBV10-3	TRBJ2-3	AISAGQGEGGTDTQY
TRBD1	TRBV6-1	TRBJ1-5	ASSATGLGGGQPQH
TRBD1	TRBV5-1	TRBJ2-2	ASSSRDRVTSCCTGELF
TRBD2	TRBV15	TRBJ2-1	ATSRENSGTSGGAGYNEQF
-	TRBV9	TRBJ1-3	ASSPRGQSSGNTIY
TRBD1	TRBV7-2	TRBJ1-2	ASLRDRGILDYGYT
-	TRBV5-1	TRBJ2-1	ASSFRGSYNEQF
-	TRBV30	TRBJ1-1	AWSAGDTEAF
TRBD2	TRBV5-4	TRBJ2-1	ASSFGLAGVNNEQF
TRBD1	TRBV6-4	TRBJ1-5	ASIGTGRSSNQPQH